This T cell receptor beta chain emerged from a study of beta chain features in type 1 diabetes. The CDR3 totals 15 residues. V was pared by 3 bases and J by 1 base, with 3 bases of the junction left unmatched. Per germline, CDR1 SGHRS and CDR2 YFSETQ. Every isolated RNA sample was fully reverse transcribed, so sequencing captured expressed TCRB transcripts. Sequencing of naive, central memory and regulatory T cell samples gave an average of approximately 3.8 million reads. The protocol was immunoSEQ multiplex PCR, while the TCRdb copy is restricted to in-frame clones and leaves out a portion. The data show around 280,000 clones, approximately 16% seen once. Regarding the study as a whole: Insertion counts at VDJ junctions were lower in type 1 diabetes patients, who also showed more deletions there. Shorter TCRB CDR3s, moderately but significantly so, were found in Type 1 diabetes patients in all four CD4+ subsets. Cells expressing TCR highly could be over-represented by cDNA sequencing.

As concerns this clone: Antigen: not known. The same CDR3 also results from other DNA sequences found in this sample.

The specimen sequenced was naive CD4+ T cells from blood. The source of this sequence is a man aged 18 to 29 with type 1 diabetes. This chain links TRBV5-1 with TRBJ2-7, with 11 bases aligning to TRBD2. In DNA, the CDR3 is TGCGCCAGCAGCTCCCTAGCGGGAGGTTCCTACGAGCAGTACTTC. Its translation is CASSSLAGGSYEQYF.